This TCR beta chain appears in the sequencing data of a study of blood T cell repertoires in COVID-19. Background on the study: Collection of acute and convalescent COVID-19 samples took place in the United States, Italy and Spain.

In the authors' workflow: Researchers report that nucleated cell counts were estimated from reference gene primer amplification. The table came from immunoSEQ multiplex PCR; TCRdb's copy has only in-frame clones and leaves some out. Clone size and the V and J calls come from that table; the DNA yielded D and trimming. Here the sample spans about 190,000 clones, approximately 85% being singletons. Enrollees, about 18 to 95 years old, lived in approximately 25 US areas. Participant-given clinical history determined each cohort assignment. This CDR3 spans 12 amino acids. The germline CDR1 and CDR2 sequences are SNHLY and FYNNEI. Trimming removed 6 bases at V and 0 bases at J, with 5 bases between. Regarding this clone: Distinct nucleotide sequences in the sample also encode this CDR3.

This chain uses TRBV2 with TRBJ2-5; weak D call: TRBD2 (5 bases). The sequenced sample was PBMCs or T cells enriched from blood (not recorded which). The sequence was collected from a woman in her twenties or thirties who had recovered from COVID-19. The CDR3 loop is CASRGDQETQYF. The CDR3, as DNA: TGTGCCAGCAGGGGAGACCAAGAGACCCAGTACTTC. Full variable domain (rest looked up from reference TRBV2 and TRBJ2-5): EPEVTQTPSHQVTQMGQEVILRCVPISNHLYFYWYRQILGQKVEFLVSFYNNEISEKSEIFDDQFSVERPDGSNFTLKIRSTKLEDSAMYFCASRGDQETQYFGPGTRLLVL.